The 9 T cell receptor beta chains below come from one sample, sequenced in a study of CD8 T cells in Susac syndrome. After extraction with the RNeasy kit, 0.5 to 1 ug of the RNA was reverse transcribed using random hexamers. TCRdb fed the immunoSEQ multiplex PCR reads into MiXCR, producing one record per CDR3 protein. The sample lists 150,000 to 200,000 distinct CDR3 sequences; 91% were seen once. The sample was CD4+ T cells from PBMCs. All receptors come from a human donor with Susac syndrome.

V usage is TRBV30 and J usage is TRBJ2-5; either TRBD1 or TRBD2 may supply D (5 bases each). V gave up 0 bases and J gave up 4 bases, with 15 bases separating them. Germline V gene sequence: CDR1 GTSNPN, CDR2 SVGIG (reference sequence). This CDR3 is built from 15 residues. CDR3 amino acids: CAWSVLGFGAETQYF. As DNA, the CDR3 is TGTGCCTGGAGTGTACTAGGTTTTGGGGCAGAGACCCAGTACTTC. The entire variable domain, with the rest obtained from reference TRBV30 and TRBJ2-5, is as follows: SQTIHQWPATLVQPVGSPLSLECTVEGTSNPNLYWYRQAAGRGLQLLFYSVGIGQISSEVPQNLSASRPQDRQFILSSKKLLLSDSGFYLCAWSVLGFGAETQYFGPGTRLLVL.

The gene calls are TRBV19 and TRBJ2-5; no clear D gene. CDR1 is LNHDA, CDR2 SQIVND, per germline (reference sequence). The CDR3 has 14 amino acids. V was trimmed by 3 bases and J by 4 bases, leaving 12 bases between them. In DNA, the CDR3 is TGTGCCAGTAGTATCGGACCGCGAGGAGAGACCCAGTACTTC. Translating gives CASSIGPRGETQYF.

This clonotype appeared a single time. The genes are TRBV20-1 and TRBJ2-1; TRBD2 agrees at 10 bases. V shed 0 bases and J 15 bases; nucleotides not matched to a gene: 14. Per germline, CDR1 DFQATT and CDR2 SNEGSKA (reference sequence). The CDR3 has 15 residues. Here the CDR3 reads CSARDFLAGVYNLFF. CDR3 bases: TGCAGTGCTAGAGATTTCCTAGCGGGAGTTTACAATCTGTTCTTC.

The chain couples TRBV20-1 to TRBJ2-5, with 8 nucleotides matching TRBD2. J lost 7 bases, V lost 5 bases, and 15 bases had no gene match. Per the germline V gene, CDR1 is DFQATT and CDR2 is SNEGSKA (reference sequence). This CDR3 is built from 15 residues. DNA of the CDR3: TGCAGTGCTCCTTACCGGACCGGGAGCGGGGGGACCCAGTACTTC. Its translation is CSAPYRTGSGGTQYF.

This chain connects TRBV2 to TRBJ1-5, with TRBD1 matching 7 bases. This CDR3 region has 16 residues. Germline lookup yields CDR1 SNHLY and CDR2 FYNNEI. The ends lost 7 bases at V and 0 bases at J; junction bases unmatched: 9. The chain's CDR3 is CASKGQVFNSNQPQHF. The CDR3 bases are TGTGCCAGCAAAGGACAGGTCTTTAATAGCAATCAGCCCCAGCATTTT.

A single count supports this clonotype. The V and J genes are TRBV6-5 and TRBJ2-1; possibly TRBD2 for D (6 bases). Germline CDR1 and CDR2: MNHEY and SVGAGI. The ends were cut back, 0 bases at V and 9 bases at J, with 18 bases in the middle. The CDR3 has 16 residues. The CDR3 sequence is CASSYSRALATGEQFF. CDR3 coding DNA: TGTGCCAGCAGTTACTCGAGGGCCCTAGCGACCGGTGAGCAGTTCTTC.

This chain joins TRBV5-4 and TRBJ2-5, with TRBD2 matching over 10 bases. Germline values: CDR1 SGHNT, CDR2 YYREEE (reference sequence). The CDR3 has 13 amino acids. The V segment lost 7 bases and the J segment 2 bases; nucleotides outside the gene matches: 2. The CDR3, as DNA: TGTGCCAGCCAACTAGCGGGACAAGAGACCCAGTACTTC. This sequence encodes CASQLAGQETQYF.

The rearrangement joins TRBV5-1 to TRBJ2-7; D gene unclear. CDR3 size: 12 residues. Germline CDR1 SGHRS, CDR2 YFSETQ. The germline V and J ends were trimmed by 4 bases and 0 bases, with 5 bases remaining between them. CDR3 nucleotide sequence: TGCGCCAGCAGCCGACCCTCCTACGAGCAGTACTTC. Protein: CASSRPSYEQYF.

The V gene is TRBV19, the J gene TRBJ1-3; unclear D gene. This CDR3 has 13 residues. CDR1 LNHDA and CDR2 SQIVND come from the germline V gene (reference sequence). Trimming removed 10 bases at V and 1 base at J, with 11 bases between. The CDR3 loop is CATEAPSGNTIYF. For the CDR3, the DNA is TGTGCCACGGAAGCTCCTTCTGGAAACACCATATATTTT.